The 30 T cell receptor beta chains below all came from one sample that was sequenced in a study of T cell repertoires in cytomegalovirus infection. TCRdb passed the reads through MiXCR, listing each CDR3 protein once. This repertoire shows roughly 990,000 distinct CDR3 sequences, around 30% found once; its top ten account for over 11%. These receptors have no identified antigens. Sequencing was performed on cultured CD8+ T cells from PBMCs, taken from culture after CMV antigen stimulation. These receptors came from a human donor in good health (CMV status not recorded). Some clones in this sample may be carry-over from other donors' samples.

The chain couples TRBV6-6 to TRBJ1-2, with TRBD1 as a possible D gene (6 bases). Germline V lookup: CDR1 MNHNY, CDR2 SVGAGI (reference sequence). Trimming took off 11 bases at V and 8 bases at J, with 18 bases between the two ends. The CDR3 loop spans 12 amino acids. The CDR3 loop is CAVLTGFDGYTF. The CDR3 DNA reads TGTGCCGTACTAACAGGGTTTGACGGCTACACCTTC.

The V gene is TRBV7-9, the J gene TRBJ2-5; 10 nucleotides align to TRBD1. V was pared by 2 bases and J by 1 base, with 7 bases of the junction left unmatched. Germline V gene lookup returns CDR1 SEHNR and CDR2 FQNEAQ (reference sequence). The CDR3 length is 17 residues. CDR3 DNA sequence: TGTGCCAGCAGCTTACCGAACCGGGACAGGGGCCAAGAGACCCAGTACTTC. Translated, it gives CASSLPNRDRGQETQYF.

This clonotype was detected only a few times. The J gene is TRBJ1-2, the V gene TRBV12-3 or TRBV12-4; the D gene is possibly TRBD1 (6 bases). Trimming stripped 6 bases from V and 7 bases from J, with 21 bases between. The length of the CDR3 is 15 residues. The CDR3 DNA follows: TGTGCCAGCAGAGACAGGTCCAAGGGGGGAGGTGGCTACACCTTC. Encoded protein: CASRDRSKGGGGYTF.

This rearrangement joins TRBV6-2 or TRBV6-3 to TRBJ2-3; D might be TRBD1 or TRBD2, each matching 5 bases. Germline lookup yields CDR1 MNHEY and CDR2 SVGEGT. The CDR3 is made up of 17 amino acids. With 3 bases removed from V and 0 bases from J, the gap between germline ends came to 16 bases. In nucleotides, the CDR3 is TGTGCCAGCAGTTATGGTCAGTGGGGGATTAGCACAGATACGCAGTATTTT. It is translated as CASSYGQWGISTDTQYF.

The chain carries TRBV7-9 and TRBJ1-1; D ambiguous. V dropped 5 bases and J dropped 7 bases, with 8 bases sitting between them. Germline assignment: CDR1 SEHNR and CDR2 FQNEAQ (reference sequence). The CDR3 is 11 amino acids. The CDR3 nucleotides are TGTGCCAGCAGCAGGCAGCATGAAGCTTTCTTT. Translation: CASSRQHEAFF.

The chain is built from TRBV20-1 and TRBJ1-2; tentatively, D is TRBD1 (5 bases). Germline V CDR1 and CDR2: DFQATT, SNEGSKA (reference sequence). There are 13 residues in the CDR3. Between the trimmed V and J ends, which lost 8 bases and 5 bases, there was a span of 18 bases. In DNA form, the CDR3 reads TGCAGTACCCCAGGGTGGGGAGGATATGGCTACACCTTC. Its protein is CSTPGWGGYGYTF.

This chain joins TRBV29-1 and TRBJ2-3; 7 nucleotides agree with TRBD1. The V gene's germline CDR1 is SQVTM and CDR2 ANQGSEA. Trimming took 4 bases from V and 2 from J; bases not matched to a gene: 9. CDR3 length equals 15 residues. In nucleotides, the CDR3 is TGCAGCGTTGCGGGGACAGCCATCCTCACAGATACGCAGTATTTT. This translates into CSVAGTAILTDTQYF.

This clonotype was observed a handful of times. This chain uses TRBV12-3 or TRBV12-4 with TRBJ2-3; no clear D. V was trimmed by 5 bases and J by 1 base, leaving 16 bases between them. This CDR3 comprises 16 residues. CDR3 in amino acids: CASSTWTQYGTDTQYF. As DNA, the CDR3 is TGTGCCAGCAGTACCTGGACCCAATACGGCACAGATACGCAGTATTTT.

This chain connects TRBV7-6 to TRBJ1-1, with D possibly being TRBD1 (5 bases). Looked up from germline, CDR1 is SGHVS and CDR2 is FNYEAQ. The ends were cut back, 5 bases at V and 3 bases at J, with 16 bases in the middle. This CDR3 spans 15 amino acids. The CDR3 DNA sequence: TGTGCCAGCAGCCCCCGGGACGGCCCATACACTGAAGCTTTCTTT. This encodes CASSPRDGPYTEAFF. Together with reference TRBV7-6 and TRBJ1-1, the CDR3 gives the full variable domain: GAGVSQSPRYKVTKRGQDVALRCDPISGHVSLYWYRQALGQGPEFLTYFNYEAQQDKSGLPNDRFSAERPEGSISTLTIQRTEQRDSAMYRCASSPRDGPYTEAFFGQGTRLTVV.

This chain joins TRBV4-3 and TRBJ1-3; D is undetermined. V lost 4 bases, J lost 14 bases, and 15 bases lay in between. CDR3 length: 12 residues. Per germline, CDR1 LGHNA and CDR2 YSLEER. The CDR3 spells CASSPNLEELYF. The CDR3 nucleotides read TGCGCCAGCAGCCCCAATTTGGAGGAGTTATATTTT.

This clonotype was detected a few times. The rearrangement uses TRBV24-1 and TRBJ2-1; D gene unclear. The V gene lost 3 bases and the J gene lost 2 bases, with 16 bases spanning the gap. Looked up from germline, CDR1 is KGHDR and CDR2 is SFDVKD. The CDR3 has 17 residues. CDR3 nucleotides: TGTGCCACCAGTGATGGGGTTCTCCTAGAACCCTACAATGAGCAGTTCTTC. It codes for CATSDGVLLEPYNEQFF.

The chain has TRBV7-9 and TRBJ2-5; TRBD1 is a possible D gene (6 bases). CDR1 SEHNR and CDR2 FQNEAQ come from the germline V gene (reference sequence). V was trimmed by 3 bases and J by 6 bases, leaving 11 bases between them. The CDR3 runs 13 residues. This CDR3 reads CASSLGHPKTQYF. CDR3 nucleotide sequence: TGTGCCAGCAGCTTGGGACACCCCAAGACCCAGTACTTC. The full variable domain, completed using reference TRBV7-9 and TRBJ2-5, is DTGVSQNPRHKITKRGQNVTFRCDPISEHNRLYWYRQTLGQGPEFLTYFQNEAQLEKSRLLSDRFSAERPKGSFSTLEIQRTEQGDSAMYLCASSLGHPKTQYFGPGTRLLVL.

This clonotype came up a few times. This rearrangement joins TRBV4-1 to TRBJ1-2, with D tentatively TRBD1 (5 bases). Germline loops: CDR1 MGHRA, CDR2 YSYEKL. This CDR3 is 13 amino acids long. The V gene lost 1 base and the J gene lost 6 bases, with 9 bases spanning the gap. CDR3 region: CASSQVPGDGYTF. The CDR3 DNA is TGCGCCAGCAGCCAAGTACCGGGGGATGGCTACACCTTC.

The CDR3 DNA is TGTGCCAGCAGCCCGACGTGGGGTGGCTATGGCTACACCTTC. It codes for CASSPTWGGYGYTF. This rearrangement joins TRBV11-2 to TRBJ1-2; D gene unclear. This CDR3 region has 14 residues. Germline V CDR1 and CDR2: SGHAT, FQNNGV. The V gene lost 5 bases and the J gene lost 4 bases, with 14 bases spanning the gap.

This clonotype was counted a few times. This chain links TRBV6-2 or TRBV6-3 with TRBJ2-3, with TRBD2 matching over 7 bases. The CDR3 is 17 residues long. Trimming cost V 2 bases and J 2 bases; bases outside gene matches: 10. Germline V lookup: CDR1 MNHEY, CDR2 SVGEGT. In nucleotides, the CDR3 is TGTGCCAGCAGTTACCATCTAGCGGCTGTAACCACAGATACGCAGTATTTT. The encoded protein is CASSYHLAAVTTDTQYF.

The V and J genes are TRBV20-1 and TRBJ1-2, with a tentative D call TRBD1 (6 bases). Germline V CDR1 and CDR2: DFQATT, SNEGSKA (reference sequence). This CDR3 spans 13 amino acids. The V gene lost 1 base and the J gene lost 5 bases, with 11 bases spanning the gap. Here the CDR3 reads CSARVGQPYGYTF. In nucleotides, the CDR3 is TGCAGTGCTAGAGTCGGACAGCCTTATGGCTACACCTTC.

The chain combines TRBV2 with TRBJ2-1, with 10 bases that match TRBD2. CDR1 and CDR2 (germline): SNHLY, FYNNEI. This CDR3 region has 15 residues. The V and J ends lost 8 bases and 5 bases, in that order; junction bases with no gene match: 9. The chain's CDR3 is CASPGQRGGDNEQFF. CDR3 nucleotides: TGTGCCAGCCCTGGCCAGCGGGGGGGCGACAATGAGCAGTTCTTC.

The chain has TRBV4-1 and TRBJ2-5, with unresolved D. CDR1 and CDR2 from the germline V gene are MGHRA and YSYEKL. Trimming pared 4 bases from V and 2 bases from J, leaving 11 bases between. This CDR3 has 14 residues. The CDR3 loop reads CASSRLVKQETQYF. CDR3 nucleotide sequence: TGCGCCAGCAGCCGGCTAGTTAAACAAGAGACCCAGTACTTC.

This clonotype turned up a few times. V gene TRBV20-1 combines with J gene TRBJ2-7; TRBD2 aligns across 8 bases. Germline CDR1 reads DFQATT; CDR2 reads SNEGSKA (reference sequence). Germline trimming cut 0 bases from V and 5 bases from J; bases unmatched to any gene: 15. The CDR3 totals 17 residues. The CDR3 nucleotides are TGCAGTGCTAGAGAGGGCATCGGGGGGGCCCGTTTGCACGAGCAGTACGTC. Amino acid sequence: CSAREGIGGARLHEQYV.

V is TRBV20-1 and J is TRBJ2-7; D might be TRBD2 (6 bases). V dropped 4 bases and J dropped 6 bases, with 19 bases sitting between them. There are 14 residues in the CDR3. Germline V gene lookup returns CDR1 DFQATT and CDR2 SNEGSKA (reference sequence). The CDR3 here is CSATEGPYKLEQYF. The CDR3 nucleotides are TGCAGTGCTACGGAGGGCCCGTATAAGCTCGAGCAGTACTTC.

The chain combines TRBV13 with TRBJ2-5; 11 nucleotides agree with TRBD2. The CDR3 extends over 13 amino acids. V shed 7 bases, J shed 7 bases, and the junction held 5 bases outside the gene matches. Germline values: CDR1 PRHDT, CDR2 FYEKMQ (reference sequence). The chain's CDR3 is CASTTLAGGTQYF. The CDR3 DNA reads TGTGCCAGCACCACTCTAGCGGGGGGGACCCAGTACTTC.

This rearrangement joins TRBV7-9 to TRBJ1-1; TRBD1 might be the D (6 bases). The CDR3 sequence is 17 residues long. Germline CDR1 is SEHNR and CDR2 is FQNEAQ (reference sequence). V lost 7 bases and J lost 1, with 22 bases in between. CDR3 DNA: TGTGCCAGCATTCAGGGGTGGCGGCGTGCTCCGAACACTGAAGCTTTCTTT. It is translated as CASIQGWRRAPNTEAFF.

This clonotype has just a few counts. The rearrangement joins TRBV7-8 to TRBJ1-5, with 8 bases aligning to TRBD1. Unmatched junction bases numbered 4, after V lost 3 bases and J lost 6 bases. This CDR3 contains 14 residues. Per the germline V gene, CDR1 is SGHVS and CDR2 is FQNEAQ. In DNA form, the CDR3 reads TGTGCCAGCAGCTTTGACAGGGGTAGTCAGCCCCAGCATTTT. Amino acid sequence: CASSFDRGSQPQHF.

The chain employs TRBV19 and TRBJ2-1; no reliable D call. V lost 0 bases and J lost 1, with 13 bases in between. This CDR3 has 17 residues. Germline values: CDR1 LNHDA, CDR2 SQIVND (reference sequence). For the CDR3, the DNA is TGTGCCAGTAGTATAGATCGTGGGCTGGCTTCCTACAATGAGCAGTTCTTC. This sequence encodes CASSIDRGLASYNEQFF.

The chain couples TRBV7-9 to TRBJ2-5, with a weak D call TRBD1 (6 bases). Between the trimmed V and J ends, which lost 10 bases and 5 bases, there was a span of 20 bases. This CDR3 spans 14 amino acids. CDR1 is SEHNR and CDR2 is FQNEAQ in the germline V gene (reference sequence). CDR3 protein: CAIETGTNWETQYF. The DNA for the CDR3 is TGTGCCATCGAAACCGGGACAAATTGGGAGACCCAGTACTTC.

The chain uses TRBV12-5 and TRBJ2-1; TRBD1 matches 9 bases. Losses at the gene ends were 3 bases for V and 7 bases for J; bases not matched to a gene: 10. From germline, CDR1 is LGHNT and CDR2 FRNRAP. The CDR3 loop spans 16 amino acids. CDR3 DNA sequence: TGTGCTAGTGGTTTCGAAGAGTGGACAGGGGTGAATGAGCAGTTCTTC. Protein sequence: CASGFEEWTGVNEQFF.

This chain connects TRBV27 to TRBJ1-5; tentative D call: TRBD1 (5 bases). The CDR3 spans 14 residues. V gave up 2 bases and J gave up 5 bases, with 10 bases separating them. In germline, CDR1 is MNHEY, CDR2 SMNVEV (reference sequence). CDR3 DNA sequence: TGTGCCAGCAGTTTACGGGGGTGGGATCAGCCCCAGCATTTT. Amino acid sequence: CASSLRGWDQPQHF.

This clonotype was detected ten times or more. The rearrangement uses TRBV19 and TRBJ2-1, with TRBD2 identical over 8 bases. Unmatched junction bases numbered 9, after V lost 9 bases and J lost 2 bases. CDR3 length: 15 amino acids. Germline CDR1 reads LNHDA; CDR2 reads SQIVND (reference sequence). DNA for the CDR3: TGTGCCAGCTCCATCGGGGGGGGGGCCTACAATGAGCAGTTCTTC. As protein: CASSIGGGAYNEQFF.

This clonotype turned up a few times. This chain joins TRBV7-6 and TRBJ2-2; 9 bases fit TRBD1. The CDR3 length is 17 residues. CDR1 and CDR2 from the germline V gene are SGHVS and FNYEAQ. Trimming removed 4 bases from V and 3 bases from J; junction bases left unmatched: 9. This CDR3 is CASSSPRTGADTGELFF. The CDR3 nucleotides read TGTGCCAGCAGCTCCCCGAGGACAGGGGCGGACACCGGGGAGCTGTTTTTT.

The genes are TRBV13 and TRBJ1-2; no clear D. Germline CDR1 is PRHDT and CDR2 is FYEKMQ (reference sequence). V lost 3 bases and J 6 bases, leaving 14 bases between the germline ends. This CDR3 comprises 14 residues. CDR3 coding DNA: TGTGCCAGCAGCTTCCCGCAGGCCGAGGATGGCTACACCTTC. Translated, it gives CASSFPQAEDGYTF.